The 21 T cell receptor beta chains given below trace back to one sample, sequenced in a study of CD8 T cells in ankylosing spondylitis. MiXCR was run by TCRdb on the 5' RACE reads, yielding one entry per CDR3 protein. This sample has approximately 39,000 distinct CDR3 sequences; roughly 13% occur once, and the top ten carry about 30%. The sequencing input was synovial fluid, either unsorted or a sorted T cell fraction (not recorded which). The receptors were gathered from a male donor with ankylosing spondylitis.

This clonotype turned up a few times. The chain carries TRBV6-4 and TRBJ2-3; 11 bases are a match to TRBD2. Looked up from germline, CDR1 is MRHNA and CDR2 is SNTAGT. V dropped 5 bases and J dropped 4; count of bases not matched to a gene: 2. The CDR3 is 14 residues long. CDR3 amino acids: CASSPLAGADTQYF. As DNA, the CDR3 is TGTGCCAGCAGTCCACTAGCGGGAGCAGATACGCAGTATTTT.

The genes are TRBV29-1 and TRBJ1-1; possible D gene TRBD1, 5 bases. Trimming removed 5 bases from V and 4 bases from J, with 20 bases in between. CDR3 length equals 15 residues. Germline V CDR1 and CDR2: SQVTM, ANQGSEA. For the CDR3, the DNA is TGCAGCGTTAAAGGTGGGGACGGGGTGGGCACTGAAGCTTTCTTT. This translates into CSVKGGDGVGTEAFF. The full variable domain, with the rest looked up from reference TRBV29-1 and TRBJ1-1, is SAVISQKPSRDICQRGTSLTIQCQVDSQVTMMFWYRQQPGQSLTLIATANQGSEATYESGFVIDKFPISRPNLTFSTLTVSNMSPEDSSIYLCSVKGGDGVGTEAFFGQGTRLTVV.

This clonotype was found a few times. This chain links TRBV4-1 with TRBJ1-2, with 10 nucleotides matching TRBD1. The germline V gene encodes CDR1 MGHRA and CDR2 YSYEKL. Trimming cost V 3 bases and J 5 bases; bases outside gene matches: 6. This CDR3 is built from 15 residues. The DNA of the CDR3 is TGCGCCAGCAGCCACGTACCGGGACAGGGGTATGGCTACACCTTC. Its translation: CASSHVPGQGYGYTF.

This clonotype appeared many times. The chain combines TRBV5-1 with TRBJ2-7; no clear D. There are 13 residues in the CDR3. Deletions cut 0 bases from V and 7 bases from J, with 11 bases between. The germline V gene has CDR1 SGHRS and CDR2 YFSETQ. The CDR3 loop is CASSLDLVGEQYF. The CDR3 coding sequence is TGCGCCAGCAGCTTGGACCTGGTCGGGGAGCAGTACTTC.

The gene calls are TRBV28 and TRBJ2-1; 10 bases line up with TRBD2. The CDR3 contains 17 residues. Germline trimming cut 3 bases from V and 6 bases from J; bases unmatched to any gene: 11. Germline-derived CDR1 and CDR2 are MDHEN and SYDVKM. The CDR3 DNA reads TGTGCCAGCAGTTTCTGGGGCCCTACTAGCGGGATCAATGAGCAGTTCTTC. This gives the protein CASSFWGPTSGINEQFF.

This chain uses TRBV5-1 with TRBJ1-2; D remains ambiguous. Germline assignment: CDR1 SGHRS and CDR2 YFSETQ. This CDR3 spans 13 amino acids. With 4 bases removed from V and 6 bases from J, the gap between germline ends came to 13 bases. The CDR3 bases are TGCGCCAGCAGCGTTCAGTCGACCGATGGCTACACCTTC. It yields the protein CASSVQSTDGYTF.

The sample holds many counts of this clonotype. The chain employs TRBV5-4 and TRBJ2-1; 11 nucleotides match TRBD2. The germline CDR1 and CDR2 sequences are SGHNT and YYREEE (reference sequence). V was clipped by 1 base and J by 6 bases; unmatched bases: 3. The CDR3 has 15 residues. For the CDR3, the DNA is TGTGCCAGCAGCTTGATGGGACTAGCGGTCAATGAGCAGTTCTTC. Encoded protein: CASSLMGLAVNEQFF. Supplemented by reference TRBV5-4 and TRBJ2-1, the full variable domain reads ETGVTQSPTHLIKTRGQQVTLRCSSQSGHNTVSWYQQALGQGPQFIFQYYREEENGRGNFPPRFSGLQFPNYSSELNVNALELDDSALYLCASSLMGLAVNEQFFGPGTRLTVL.

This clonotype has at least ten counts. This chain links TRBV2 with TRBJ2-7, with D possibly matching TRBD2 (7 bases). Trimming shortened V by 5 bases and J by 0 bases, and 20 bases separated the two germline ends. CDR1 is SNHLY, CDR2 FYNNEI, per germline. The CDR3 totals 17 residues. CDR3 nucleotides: TGTGCCAGCAGTCTAAGTCGCGGGGGCTATAGCTCCTACGAGCAGTACTTC. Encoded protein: CASSLSRGGYSSYEQYF.

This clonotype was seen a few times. The DNA for the CDR3 is TGTGCCAGCAGCTTAGTACCGGACAGCGCAGATACGCAGTATTTT. Its protein product is CASSLVPDSADTQYF. This rearrangement joins TRBV7-9 to TRBJ2-3, with a tentative D call TRBD1 (6 bases). V was pared by 1 base and J by 4 bases, with 12 bases between. CDR3 length equals 15 residues. Germline-derived CDR1 and CDR2 are SEHNR and FQNEAQ (reference sequence).

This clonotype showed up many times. This CDR3 reads CASSPRGYTGELFF. The CDR3 nucleotides are TGTGCCAGCAGCCCAAGGGGCTACACCGGGGAGCTGTTTTTT. The chain couples TRBV7-2 to TRBJ2-2, with a weak D call TRBD1 (5 bases). The V gene's germline CDR1 is SGHTA and CDR2 FQGNSA. The CDR3 sequence is 14 residues long. V lost 5 bases to trimming and J lost 3 bases, with 10 bases between them.

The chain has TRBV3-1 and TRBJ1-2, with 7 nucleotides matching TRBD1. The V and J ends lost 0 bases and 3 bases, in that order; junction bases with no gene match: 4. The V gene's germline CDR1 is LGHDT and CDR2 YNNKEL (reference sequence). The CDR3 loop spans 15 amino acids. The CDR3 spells CASSQDKGAYYGYTF. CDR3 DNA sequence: TGTGCCAGCAGCCAAGATAAGGGGGCGTACTATGGCTACACCTTC.

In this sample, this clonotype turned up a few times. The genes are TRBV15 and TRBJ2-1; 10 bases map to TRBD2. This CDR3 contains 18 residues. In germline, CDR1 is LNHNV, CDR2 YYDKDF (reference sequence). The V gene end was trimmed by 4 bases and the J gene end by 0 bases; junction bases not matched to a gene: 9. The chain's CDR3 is CATSKGLARLSSYNEQFF. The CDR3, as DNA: TGTGCCACCAGCAAGGGACTAGCGAGATTGAGCTCCTACAATGAGCAGTTCTTC.

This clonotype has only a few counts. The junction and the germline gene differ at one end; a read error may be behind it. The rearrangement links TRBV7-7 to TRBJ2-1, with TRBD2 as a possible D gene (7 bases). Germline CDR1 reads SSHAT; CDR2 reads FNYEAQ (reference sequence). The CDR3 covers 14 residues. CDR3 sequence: CASSLRGGAKEQFF. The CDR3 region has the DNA TGTGCTAGCAGCTTACGTGGGGGGGCCAAAGAGCAGTTCTTC.

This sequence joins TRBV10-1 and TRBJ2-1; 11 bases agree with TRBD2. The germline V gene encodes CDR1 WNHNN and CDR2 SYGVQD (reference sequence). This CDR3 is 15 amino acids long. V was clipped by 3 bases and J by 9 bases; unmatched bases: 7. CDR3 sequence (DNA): TGCGCCAGCAGTGACCGGACTAGCGGGCTCGCTGAGCAGTTCTTC. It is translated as CASSDRTSGLAEQFF.

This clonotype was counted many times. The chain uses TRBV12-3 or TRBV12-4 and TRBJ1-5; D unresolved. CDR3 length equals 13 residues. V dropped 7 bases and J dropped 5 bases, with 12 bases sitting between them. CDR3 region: CASTLTGHQPQHF. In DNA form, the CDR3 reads TGTGCCAGCACCCTCACTGGCCATCAGCCCCAGCATTTT.

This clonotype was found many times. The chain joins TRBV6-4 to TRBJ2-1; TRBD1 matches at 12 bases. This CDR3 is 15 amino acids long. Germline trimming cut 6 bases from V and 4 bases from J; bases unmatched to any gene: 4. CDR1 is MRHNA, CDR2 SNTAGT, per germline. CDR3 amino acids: CASRAGQGAYNEQFF. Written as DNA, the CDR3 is TGTGCCAGCAGAGCGGGACAGGGGGCTTACAATGAGCAGTTCTTC.

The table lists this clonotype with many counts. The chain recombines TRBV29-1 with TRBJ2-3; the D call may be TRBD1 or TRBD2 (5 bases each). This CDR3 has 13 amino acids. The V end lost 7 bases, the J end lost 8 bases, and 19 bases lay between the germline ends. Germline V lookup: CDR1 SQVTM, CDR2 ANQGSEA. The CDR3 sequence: CSAPGPQLGTQYF. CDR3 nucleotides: TGCAGCGCACCGGGACCCCAATTGGGTACGCAGTATTTT.

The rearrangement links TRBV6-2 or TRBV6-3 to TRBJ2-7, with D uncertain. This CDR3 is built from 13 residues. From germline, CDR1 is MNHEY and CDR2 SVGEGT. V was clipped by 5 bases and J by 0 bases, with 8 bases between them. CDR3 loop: CASSVSNSYEQYF. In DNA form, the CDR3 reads TGTGCCAGCAGTGTTTCTAACTCCTACGAGCAGTACTTC.

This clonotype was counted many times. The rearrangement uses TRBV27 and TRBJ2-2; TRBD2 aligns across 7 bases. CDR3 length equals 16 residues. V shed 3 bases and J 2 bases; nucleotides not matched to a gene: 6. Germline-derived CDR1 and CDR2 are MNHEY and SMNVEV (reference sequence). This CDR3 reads CASSFWGGLNTGELFF. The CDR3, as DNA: TGTGCCAGCAGTTTTTGGGGGGGACTAAACACCGGGGAGCTGTTTTTT.

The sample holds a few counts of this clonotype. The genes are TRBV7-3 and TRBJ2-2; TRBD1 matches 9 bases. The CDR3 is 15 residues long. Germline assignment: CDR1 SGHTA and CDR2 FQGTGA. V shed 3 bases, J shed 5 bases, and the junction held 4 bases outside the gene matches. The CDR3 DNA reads TGTGCCAGCAGCTTTTTGGGACAGGGAACCGGGGAGCTGTTTTTT. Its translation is CASSFLGQGTGELFF.

The DNA for the CDR3 is TGTGCCAGCAGCCCTAGCCGGCTAGCGGGGACTAAAAGCACAGATACGCAGTATTTT. The encoded protein is CASSPSRLAGTKSTDTQYF. This chain links TRBV11-2 with TRBJ2-3; 9 bases are shared with TRBD2. Trimming removed 5 bases from V and 0 bases from J; junction bases left unmatched: 15. Germline V lookup: CDR1 SGHAT, CDR2 FQNNGV. The CDR3 consists of 19 residues.